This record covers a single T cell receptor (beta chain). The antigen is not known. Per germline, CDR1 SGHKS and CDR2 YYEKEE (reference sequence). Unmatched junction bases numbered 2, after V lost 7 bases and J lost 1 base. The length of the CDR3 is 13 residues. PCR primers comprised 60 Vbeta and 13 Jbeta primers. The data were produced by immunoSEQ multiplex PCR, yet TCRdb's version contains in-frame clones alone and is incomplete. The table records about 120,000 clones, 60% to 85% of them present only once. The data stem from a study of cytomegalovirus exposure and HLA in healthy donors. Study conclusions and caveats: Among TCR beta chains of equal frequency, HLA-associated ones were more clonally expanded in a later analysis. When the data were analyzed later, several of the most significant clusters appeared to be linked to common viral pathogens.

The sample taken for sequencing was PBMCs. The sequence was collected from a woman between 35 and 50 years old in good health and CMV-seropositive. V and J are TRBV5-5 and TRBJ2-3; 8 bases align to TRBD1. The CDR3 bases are TGTGCCAGCGGGACAGGCCGCACAGATACGCAGTATTTT. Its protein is CASGTGRTDTQYF.